This paragraph covers one T cell receptor (beta chain) sequence. This same CDR3 is encoded by further DNA sequences in the sample. This record comes from a study of blood T cell repertoires in COVID-19. Study details: COVID-19 samples from acute and convalescent phases originated in the United States, Italy and Spain.

TCRdb's copy holds only in-frame clones and misses some; the assay was immunoSEQ multiplex PCR. This table holds some 350,000 clones, approximately 87% found once. The CDR3 length is 14 residues. Germline V lookup: CDR1 SEHNR, CDR2 FQNEAQ (reference sequence). The V gene end was trimmed by 6 bases and the J gene end by 4 bases; junction bases not matched to a gene: 7. Sequenced input: peripheral blood. This sequence joins TRBV7-9 and TRBJ2-7, with 9 bases fitting TRBD2. The source is a woman between 45 and 65 years old with COVID-19, enrolled during active disease. Here the CDR3 reads CASRISGRGYEQYF. The CDR3 region has the DNA TGTGCCAGCAGGATTAGCGGGAGAGGGTACGAGCAGTACTTC. The full variable domain, its missing parts supplied by reference TRBV7-9 and TRBJ2-7, is DTGVSQNPRHKITKRGQNVTFRCDPISEHNRLYWYRQTLGQGPEFLTYFQNEAQLEKSRLLSDRFSAERPKGSFSTLEIQRTEQGDSAMYLCASRISGRGYEQYFGPGTRLTVT.